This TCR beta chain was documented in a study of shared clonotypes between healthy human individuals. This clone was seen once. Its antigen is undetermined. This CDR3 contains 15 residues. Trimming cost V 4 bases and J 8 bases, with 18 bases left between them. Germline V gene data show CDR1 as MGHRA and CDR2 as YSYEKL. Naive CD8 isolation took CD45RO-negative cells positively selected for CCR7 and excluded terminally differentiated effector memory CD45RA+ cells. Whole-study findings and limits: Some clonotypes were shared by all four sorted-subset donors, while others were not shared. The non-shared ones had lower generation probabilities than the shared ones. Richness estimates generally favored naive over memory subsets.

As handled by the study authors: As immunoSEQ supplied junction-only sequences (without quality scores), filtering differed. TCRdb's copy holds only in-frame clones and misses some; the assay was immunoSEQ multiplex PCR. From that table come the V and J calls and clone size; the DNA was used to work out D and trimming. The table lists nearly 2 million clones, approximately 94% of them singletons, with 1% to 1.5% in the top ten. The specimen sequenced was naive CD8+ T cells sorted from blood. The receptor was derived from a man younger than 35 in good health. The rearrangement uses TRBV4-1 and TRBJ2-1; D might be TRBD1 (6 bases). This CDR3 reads CASSPVFWGRDEQFF. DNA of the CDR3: TGCGCCAGCAGCCCAGTATTCTGGGGGCGGGATGAGCAGTTCTTC.